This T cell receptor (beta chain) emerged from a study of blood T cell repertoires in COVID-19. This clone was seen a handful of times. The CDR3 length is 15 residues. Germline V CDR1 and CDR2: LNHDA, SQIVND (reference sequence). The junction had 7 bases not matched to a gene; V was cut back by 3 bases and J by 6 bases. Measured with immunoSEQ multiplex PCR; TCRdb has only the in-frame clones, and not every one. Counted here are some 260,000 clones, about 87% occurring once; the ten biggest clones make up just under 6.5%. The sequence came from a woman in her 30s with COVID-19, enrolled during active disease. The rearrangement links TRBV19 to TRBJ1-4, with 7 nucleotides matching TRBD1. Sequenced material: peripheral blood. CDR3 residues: CASSINRGEDEKLFF. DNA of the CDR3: TGTGCCAGTAGTATCAACAGGGGTGAAGATGAAAAACTGTTTTTT.